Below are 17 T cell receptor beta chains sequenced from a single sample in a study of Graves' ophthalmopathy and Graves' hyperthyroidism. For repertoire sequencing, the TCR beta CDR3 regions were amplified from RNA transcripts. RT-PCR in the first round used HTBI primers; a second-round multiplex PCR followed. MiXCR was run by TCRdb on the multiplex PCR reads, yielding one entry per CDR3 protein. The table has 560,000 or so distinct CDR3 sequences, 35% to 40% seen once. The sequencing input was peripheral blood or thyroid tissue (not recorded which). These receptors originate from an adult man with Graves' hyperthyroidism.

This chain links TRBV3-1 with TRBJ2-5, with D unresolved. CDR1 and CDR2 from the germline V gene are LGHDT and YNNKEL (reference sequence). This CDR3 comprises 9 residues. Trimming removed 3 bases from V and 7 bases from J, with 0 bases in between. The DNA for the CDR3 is TGTGCCAGCAGCCAGACCCAGTACTTC. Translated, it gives CASSQTQYF.

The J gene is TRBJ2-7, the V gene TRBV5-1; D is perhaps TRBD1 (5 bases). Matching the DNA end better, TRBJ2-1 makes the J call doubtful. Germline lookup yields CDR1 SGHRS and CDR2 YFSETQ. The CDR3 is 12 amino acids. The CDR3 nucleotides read TGCGCCAGCAGGGCAGGGTTACATGAGCAGTTCTTC. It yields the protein CASRAGLHEQFF.

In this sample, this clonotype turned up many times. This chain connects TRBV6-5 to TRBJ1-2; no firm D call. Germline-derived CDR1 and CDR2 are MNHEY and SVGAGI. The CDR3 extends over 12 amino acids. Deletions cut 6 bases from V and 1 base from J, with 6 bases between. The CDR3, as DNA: TGTGCCAGCAGACCGGTTAACTATGGCTACACCTTC. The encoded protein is CASRPVNYGYTF.

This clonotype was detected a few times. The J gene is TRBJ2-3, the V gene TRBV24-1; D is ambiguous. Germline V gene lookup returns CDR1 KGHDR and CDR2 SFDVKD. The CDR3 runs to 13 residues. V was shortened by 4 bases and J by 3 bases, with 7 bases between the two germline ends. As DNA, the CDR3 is TGTGCCACCAGTGACGCCGGGACAGATACGCAGTATTTT. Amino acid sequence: CATSDAGTDTQYF.

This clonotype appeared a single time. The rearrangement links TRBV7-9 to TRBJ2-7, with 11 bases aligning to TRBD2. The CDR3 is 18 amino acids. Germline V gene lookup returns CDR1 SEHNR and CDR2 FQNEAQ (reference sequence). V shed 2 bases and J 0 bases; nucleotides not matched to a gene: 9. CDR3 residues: CASSLRVLAGGNSYEQYF. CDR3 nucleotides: TGTGCCAGCAGCTTAAGGGTTCTAGCGGGAGGTAACTCCTACGAGCAGTACTTC.

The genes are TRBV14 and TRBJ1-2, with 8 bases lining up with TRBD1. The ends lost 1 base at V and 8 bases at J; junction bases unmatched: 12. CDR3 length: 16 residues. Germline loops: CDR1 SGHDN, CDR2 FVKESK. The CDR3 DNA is TGTGCCAGCAGCCAAGGCCCGGGACAGGAGGCAAGAGGCTACACCTTC. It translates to CASSQGPGQEARGYTF.

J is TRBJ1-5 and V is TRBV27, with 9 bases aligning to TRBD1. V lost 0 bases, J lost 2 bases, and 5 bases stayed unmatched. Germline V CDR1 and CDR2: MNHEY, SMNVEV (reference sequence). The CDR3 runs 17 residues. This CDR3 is CASSLSRDRVGNQPQHF. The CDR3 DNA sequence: TGTGCCAGCAGTTTATCGCGGGACAGGGTAGGCAATCAGCCCCAGCATTTT.

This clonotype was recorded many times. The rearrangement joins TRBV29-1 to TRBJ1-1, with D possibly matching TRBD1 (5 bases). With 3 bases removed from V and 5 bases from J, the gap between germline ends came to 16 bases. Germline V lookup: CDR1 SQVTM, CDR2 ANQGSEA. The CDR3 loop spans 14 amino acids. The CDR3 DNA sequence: TGCAGCGTTGATAGGGCAGGGAGGAGGACTGAAGCTTTCTTT. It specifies CSVDRAGRRTEAFF. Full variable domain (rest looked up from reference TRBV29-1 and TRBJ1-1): SAVISQKPSRDICQRGTSLTIQCQVDSQVTMMFWYRQQPGQSLTLIATANQGSEATYESGFVIDKFPISRPNLTFSTLTVSNMSPEDSSIYLCSVDRAGRRTEAFFGQGTRLTVV.

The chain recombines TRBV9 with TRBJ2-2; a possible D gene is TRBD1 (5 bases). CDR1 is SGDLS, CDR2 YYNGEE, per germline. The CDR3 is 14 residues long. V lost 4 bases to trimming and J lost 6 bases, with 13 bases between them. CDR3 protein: CASSQGILSGELFF. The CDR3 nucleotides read TGTGCCAGCAGCCAGGGTATTTTATCCGGGGAGCTGTTTTTT.

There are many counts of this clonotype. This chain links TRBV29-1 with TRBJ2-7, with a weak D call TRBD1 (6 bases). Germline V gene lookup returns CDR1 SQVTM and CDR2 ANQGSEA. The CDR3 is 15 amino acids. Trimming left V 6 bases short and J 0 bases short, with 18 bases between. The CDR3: CSVAFGGASSYEQYF. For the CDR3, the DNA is TGCAGCGTCGCGTTTGGGGGCGCGAGCTCCTACGAGCAGTACTTC.

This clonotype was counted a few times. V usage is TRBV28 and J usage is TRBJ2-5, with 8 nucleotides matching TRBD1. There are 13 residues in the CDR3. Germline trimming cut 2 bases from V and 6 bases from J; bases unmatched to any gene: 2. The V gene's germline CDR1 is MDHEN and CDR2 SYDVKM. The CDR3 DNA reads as TGTGCCAGCAGTTTAACAGGGGGACAGACCCAGTACTTC. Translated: CASSLTGGQTQYF.

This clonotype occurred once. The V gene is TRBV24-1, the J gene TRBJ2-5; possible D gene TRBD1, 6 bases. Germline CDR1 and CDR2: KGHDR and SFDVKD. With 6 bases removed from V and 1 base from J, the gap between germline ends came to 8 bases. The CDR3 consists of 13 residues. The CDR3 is CATSQGGQETQYF. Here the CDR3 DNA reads TGTGCCACCAGTCAAGGGGGCCAAGAGACCCAGTACTTC.

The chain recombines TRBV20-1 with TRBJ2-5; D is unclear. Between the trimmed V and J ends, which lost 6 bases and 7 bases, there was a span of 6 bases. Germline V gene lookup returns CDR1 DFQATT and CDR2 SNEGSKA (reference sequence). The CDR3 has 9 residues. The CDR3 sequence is CSAEGTQYF. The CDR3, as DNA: TGCAGTGCGGAAGGGACCCAGTACTTC.

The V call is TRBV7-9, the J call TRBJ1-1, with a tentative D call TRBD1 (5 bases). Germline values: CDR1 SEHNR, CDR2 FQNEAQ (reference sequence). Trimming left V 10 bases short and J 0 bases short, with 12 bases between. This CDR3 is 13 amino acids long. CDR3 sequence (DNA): TGTGCCATGGATCCAGGGATGAACACTGAAGCTTTCTTT. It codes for CAMDPGMNTEAFF. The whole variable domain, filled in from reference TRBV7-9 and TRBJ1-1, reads DTGVSQNPRHKITKRGQNVTFRCDPISEHNRLYWYRQTLGQGPEFLTYFQNEAQLEKSRLLSDRFSAERPKGSFSTLEIQRTEQGDSAMYLCAMDPGMNTEAFFGQGTRLTVV.

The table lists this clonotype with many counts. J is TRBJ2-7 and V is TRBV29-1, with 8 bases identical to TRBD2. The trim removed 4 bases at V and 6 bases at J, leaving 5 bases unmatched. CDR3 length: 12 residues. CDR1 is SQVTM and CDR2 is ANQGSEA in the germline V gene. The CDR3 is CSVVRGGGEQYF. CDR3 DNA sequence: TGCAGCGTTGTCCGGGGGGGCGGCGAGCAGTACTTC.

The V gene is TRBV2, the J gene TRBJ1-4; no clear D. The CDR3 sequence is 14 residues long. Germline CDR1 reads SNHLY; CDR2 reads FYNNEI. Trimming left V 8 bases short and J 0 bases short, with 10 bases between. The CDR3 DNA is TGTGCCAGCGTTGGCAGCCCAACTAATGAAAAACTGTTTTTT. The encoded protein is CASVGSPTNEKLFF.

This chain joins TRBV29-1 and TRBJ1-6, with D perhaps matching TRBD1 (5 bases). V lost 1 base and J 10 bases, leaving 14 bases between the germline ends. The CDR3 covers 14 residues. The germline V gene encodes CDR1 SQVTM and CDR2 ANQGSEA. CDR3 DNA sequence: TGCAGCGTTGAAGGAGGGGACTTTGGGTCACCCCTCCACTTT. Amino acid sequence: CSVEGGDFGSPLHF.